The 23 T cell receptor beta chains below come from one sample, sequenced in a study of blood T cell repertoires in COVID-19. TCRdb keeps only in-frame clones here, not all; method: immunoSEQ multiplex PCR. Seen here are 97,000 or so clones, roughly 85% observed once, and the top ten hold 2% to 2.5%. The sample taken for sequencing was peripheral blood. These receptors originate from a man in his fifties with active COVID-19.

The gene calls are TRBV19 and TRBJ2-7; 8 bases map to TRBD1. Germline V gene lookup returns CDR1 LNHDA and CDR2 SQIVND (reference sequence). The CDR3 consists of 14 residues. V shed 2 bases, J shed 1 base, and the junction held 1 base outside the gene matches. CDR3 amino acids: CASSIRTGSYEQYF. Written as DNA, the CDR3 is TGTGCCAGTAGTATAAGGACAGGGTCCTACGAGCAGTACTTC.

J is TRBJ2-7 and V is TRBV5-1, with D possibly TRBD1 on 5 matching bases. CDR1 SGHRS and CDR2 YFSETQ come from the germline V gene. There are 12 residues in the CDR3. The V gene lost 2 bases and the J gene lost 6 bases, with 9 bases spanning the gap. The CDR3 is CASSFSGIEQYF. DNA of the CDR3: TGCGCCAGCAGCTTCTCAGGGATCGAGCAGTACTTC.

The chain links TRBV27 to TRBJ1-5; maybe TRBD1 (6 bases). The germline V gene encodes CDR1 MNHEY and CDR2 SMNVEV (reference sequence). The CDR3 has 12 residues. V lost 6 bases and J 10 bases, leaving 13 bases between the germline ends. In DNA form, the CDR3 reads TGTGCCAGCAGACAGGGCGAGGGACCCCAGCATTTT. Protein: CASRQGEGPQHF.

The J gene is TRBJ1-2, the V gene TRBV30; D is possibly TRBD1 (5 bases). The length of the CDR3 is 15 residues. Trimming removed 2 bases from V and 0 bases from J, with 13 bases in between. Germline V gene lookup returns CDR1 GTSNPN and CDR2 SVGIG (reference sequence). The DNA of the CDR3 is TGTGCCTGGAGTCCCCAGGGCCGAACTAACTATGGCTACACCTTC. This sequence encodes CAWSPQGRTNYGYTF.

V gene TRBV11-2 combines with J gene TRBJ1-3; D call uncertain. Germline loops: CDR1 SGHAT, CDR2 FQNNGV. The V and J ends lost 5 bases and 0 bases respectively, with 11 bases between them. The CDR3 is 15 residues long. CDR3 coding DNA: TGTGCCAGCAGCGCGTACAGTCGCTCTGGAAACACCATATATTTT. Translated, it gives CASSAYSRSGNTIYF.

V and J are TRBV3-1 (or the pseudogene TRBV3-2) and TRBJ1-1; D is uncertain. Germline lookup yields CDR1 LGHDT and CDR2 YNNKEL (reference sequence). This CDR3 has 12 amino acids. The V end lost 4 bases, the J end lost 5 bases, and 8 bases lay between the germline ends. The CDR3 nucleotides read TGTGCCAGCAGCCGAACGGGAACTGAAGCTTTCTTT. Translated: CASSRTGTEAFF.

A few counts support this clone. This chain joins TRBV6-2 or TRBV6-3 and TRBJ1-5; tentatively, D is TRBD1 (5 bases). V lost 2 bases and J lost 8, with 10 bases in between. Germline V lookup: CDR1 MNHEY, CDR2 SVGEGT. CDR3 length: 13 residues. The CDR3 DNA follows: TGTGCCAGCAGTTACCCCCCGGGGGAGCCCCAGCATTTT. It codes for CASSYPPGEPQHF.

The gene calls are TRBV12-3 or TRBV12-4 and TRBJ2-1; D unclear. CDR3 size: 12 residues. V was trimmed by 5 bases and J by 9 bases, leaving 11 bases between them. CDR3 amino acids: CASSTHSSEQFF. The CDR3 region has the DNA TGTGCCAGCAGTACCCACAGCAGTGAGCAGTTCTTC.

V is TRBV6-6 and J is TRBJ2-2; D gene uncertain. The CDR3 consists of 13 residues. Trimming pared 2 bases from V and 5 bases from J, leaving 6 bases between. Germline V CDR1 and CDR2: MNHNY, SVGAGI (reference sequence). The CDR3 region is CASSYPVTGELFF. The CDR3 DNA sequence: TGTGCCAGCAGTTACCCGGTAACCGGGGAGCTGTTTTTT.

This chain links TRBV30 with TRBJ2-2; D is perhaps TRBD1 (6 bases). The CDR3 runs 12 residues. Germline values: CDR1 GTSNPN, CDR2 SVGIG (reference sequence). Trimming shortened V by 3 bases and J by 6 bases, and 8 bases separated the two germline ends. The CDR3 region is CAWSPGAGELFF. In DNA, the CDR3 is TGTGCCTGGAGCCCAGGGGCCGGGGAGCTGTTTTTT.

This rearrangement joins TRBV7-6 to TRBJ2-3; TRBD2 is a possible D gene (5 bases). CDR1 is SGHVS, CDR2 FNYEAQ, per germline. V lost 1 base to trimming and J lost 0 bases, with 11 bases between them. The CDR3 totals 16 residues. The CDR3 sequence: CASSLGRLLSTDTQYF. The CDR3 DNA is TGTGCCAGCAGCTTAGGGCGACTATTAAGCACAGATACGCAGTATTTT.

The rearrangement uses TRBV20-1 and TRBJ2-7; D gene unclear. The germline gives CDR1 DFQATT, CDR2 SNEGSKA (reference sequence). The CDR3 sequence is 11 residues long. The ends were cut back, 1 base at V and 9 bases at J, with 10 bases in the middle. CDR3 residues: CSARGPVGQYF. The DNA for the CDR3 is TGCAGTGCTAGAGGTCCGGTCGGGCAGTACTTC.

This chain joins TRBV7-2 and TRBJ1-3; TRBD1 matches at 12 bases. V shed 5 bases, J shed 4 bases, and the junction held 3 bases outside the gene matches. The CDR3 length is 15 residues. Germline lookup yields CDR1 SGHTA and CDR2 FQGNSA. DNA of the CDR3: TGTGCCAGCAGCCCGGGACAGGGGGCCGGAAACACCATATATTTT. Translating it yields CASSPGQGAGNTIYF.

The V gene is TRBV18, the J gene TRBJ2-7; tentative D call: TRBD2 (5 bases). Germline CDR1 and CDR2: KGHSH and LQKENI. Trimming took off 6 bases at V and 6 bases at J, with 27 bases between the two ends. This CDR3 has 17 amino acids. CDR3 residues: CASSLRARTLLDGEQYF. The CDR3 coding sequence is TGTGCCAGCTCCCTGAGGGCTAGGACCCTTTTAGACGGCGAGCAGTACTTC. The full variable domain, its missing parts supplied by reference TRBV18 and TRBJ2-7, is NAGVMQNPRHLVRRRGQEARLRCSPMKGHSHVYWYRQLPEEGLKFMVYLQKENIIDESGMPKERFSAEFPKEGPSILRIQQVVRGDSAAYFCASSLRARTLLDGEQYFGPGTRLTVT.

This rearrangement joins TRBV5-4 to TRBJ2-1; 10 bases are a match to TRBD2. Germline V CDR1 and CDR2: SGHNT, YYREEE (reference sequence). J lost 4 bases, V lost 3 bases, and 10 bases had no gene match. The CDR3 sequence is 17 residues long. Here the CDR3 reads CASSSKLSGGTYNEQFF. The CDR3, as DNA: TGTGCCAGCAGCTCGAAACTTAGCGGGGGGACATACAATGAGCAGTTCTTC.

This clone was seen a single time. This chain links TRBV9 with TRBJ1-4; TRBD1 aligns across 8 bases. Losses at the gene ends were 4 bases for V and 3 bases for J; bases not matched to a gene: 8. The CDR3 has 16 amino acids. The germline V gene encodes CDR1 SGDLS and CDR2 YYNGEE. CDR3 loop: CASSLGQGSPNEKLFF. CDR3 DNA: TGTGCCAGCAGCCTTGGACAGGGCTCTCCTAATGAAAAACTGTTTTTT.

The CDR3 region has the DNA TGTGCCAGCAGCCCCTTCCGGACAGGGAGGGACACTGAAGCTTTCTTT. It encodes CASSPFRTGRDTEAFF. This chain joins TRBV3-1 (or the pseudogene TRBV3-2) and TRBJ1-1; 8 bases align to TRBD1. V dropped 4 bases and J dropped 3; count of bases not matched to a gene: 10. This CDR3 contains 16 residues. CDR1 is LGHDT, CDR2 YNNKEL, per germline (reference sequence).

The table lists this clone with a few counts. The chain uses TRBV10-1 and TRBJ1-5; D possibly corresponds to TRBD1 (6 bases). From germline, CDR1 is WNHNN and CDR2 SYGVQD (reference sequence). The CDR3 sequence is 16 residues long. V shed 7 bases and J shed 2 bases, with 18 bases lying between them. Here the CDR3 reads CASNIIEGVGNQPQHF. In nucleotides, the CDR3 is TGCGCCAGCAACATAATAGAGGGGGTGGGCAATCAGCCCCAGCATTTT.

The chain joins TRBV5-4 to TRBJ2-1; perhaps TRBD1 as D (6 bases). The germline V gene encodes CDR1 SGHNT and CDR2 YYREEE (reference sequence). V was cut by 1 base and J by 4 bases, with 15 bases left in between. The CDR3 runs to 16 residues. CDR3 coding DNA: TGTGCCAGCAGCTTGCGAGTGGGGGCGGATTACAATGAGCAGTTCTTC. Translated: CASSLRVGADYNEQFF.

Only a few counts were recorded for this clone. The chain links TRBV12-1 to TRBJ1-1; TRBD1 reflects the table's D call only, with no check against the DNA. TRBV12-1 is designated a pseudogene. The CDR3 totals 14 residues. The CDR3 nucleotides read TGTGCCAGCAGCTTTGTGGACAGGGCCACTGAAGCTTTCTTT. Residues: CASSFVDRATEAFF.

The genes are TRBV14 and TRBJ2-7; D might be TRBD2 (5 bases). The germline CDR1 and CDR2 sequences are SGHDN and FVKESK. Trimming removed 0 bases at V and 3 bases at J, with 15 bases between. The CDR3 is 16 amino acids. The CDR3 DNA sequence: TGTGCCAGCAGCCAAGAGGTCGGGGTAAGAAGCTACGAGCAGTACTTC. Its translation is CASSQEVGVRSYEQYF.

The chain joins TRBV11-3 to TRBJ2-7; the D gene is possibly TRBD2 (6 bases). The CDR3 spans 16 residues. Germline V gene sequence: CDR1 SGHNT, CDR2 YENEEA. The ends were cut back, 2 bases at V and 2 bases at J, with 16 bases in the middle. The CDR3 region is CASSLRQIWGAYEQYF. The CDR3 DNA sequence: TGTGCCAGCAGCTTACGGCAAATCTGGGGGGCCTACGAGCAGTACTTC.

The J gene is TRBJ1-1, the V gene TRBV9, with TRBD1 matching over 8 bases. This CDR3 comprises 16 residues. CDR1 is SGDLS, CDR2 YYNGEE, per germline. V lost 2 bases, J lost 0 bases, and 6 bases stayed unmatched. The CDR3 DNA reads TGTGCCAGCAGCGTTCTTACAGGGGGGATGAACACTGAAGCTTTCTTT. The encoded protein is CASSVLTGGMNTEAFF.